This TCR beta chain was found in a study of T cells in Graves' hyperthyroidism and ophthalmopathy. Whole-study findings and limits: Blood held most thyroid clonotypes expanded above 0.001 frequency. Ophthalmopathy was identified by the model a median 6.5 months ahead of onset.

CDR1 is MDHEN, CDR2 SYDVKM, per germline. CDR3 length: 14 amino acids. Trimming pared 1 base from V and 4 bases from J, leaving 8 bases between. In its sample, this clonotype was seen a few times. As yet, its antigen is unknown. Subjects with ophthalmopathy showed a Clinical Activity Score no lower than 3, a NOSPECS grade no lower than 4, and a duration shorter than 3 months. Amplification yielded TCR beta CDR3 regions, with RNA transcripts as the source. The study used the HTBI primer set for a first-round RT-PCR of the TCR CDR3. TCRdb redid the calling of the multiplex PCR reads with MiXCR, one entry per CDR3 protein. The sample contains hundreds of thousands of distinct CDR3 sequences, under 15% of which appear only once.

The sequenced sample consisted of blood. This sequence joins TRBV28 and TRBJ1-5; D is uncertain. This TCR was recovered from a woman in her forties with Graves' ophthalmopathy. In nucleotides, the CDR3 is TGTGCCAGCAGTTTATCAGGTGAAAATCAGCCCCAGCATTTT. It is translated as CASSLSGENQPQHF.